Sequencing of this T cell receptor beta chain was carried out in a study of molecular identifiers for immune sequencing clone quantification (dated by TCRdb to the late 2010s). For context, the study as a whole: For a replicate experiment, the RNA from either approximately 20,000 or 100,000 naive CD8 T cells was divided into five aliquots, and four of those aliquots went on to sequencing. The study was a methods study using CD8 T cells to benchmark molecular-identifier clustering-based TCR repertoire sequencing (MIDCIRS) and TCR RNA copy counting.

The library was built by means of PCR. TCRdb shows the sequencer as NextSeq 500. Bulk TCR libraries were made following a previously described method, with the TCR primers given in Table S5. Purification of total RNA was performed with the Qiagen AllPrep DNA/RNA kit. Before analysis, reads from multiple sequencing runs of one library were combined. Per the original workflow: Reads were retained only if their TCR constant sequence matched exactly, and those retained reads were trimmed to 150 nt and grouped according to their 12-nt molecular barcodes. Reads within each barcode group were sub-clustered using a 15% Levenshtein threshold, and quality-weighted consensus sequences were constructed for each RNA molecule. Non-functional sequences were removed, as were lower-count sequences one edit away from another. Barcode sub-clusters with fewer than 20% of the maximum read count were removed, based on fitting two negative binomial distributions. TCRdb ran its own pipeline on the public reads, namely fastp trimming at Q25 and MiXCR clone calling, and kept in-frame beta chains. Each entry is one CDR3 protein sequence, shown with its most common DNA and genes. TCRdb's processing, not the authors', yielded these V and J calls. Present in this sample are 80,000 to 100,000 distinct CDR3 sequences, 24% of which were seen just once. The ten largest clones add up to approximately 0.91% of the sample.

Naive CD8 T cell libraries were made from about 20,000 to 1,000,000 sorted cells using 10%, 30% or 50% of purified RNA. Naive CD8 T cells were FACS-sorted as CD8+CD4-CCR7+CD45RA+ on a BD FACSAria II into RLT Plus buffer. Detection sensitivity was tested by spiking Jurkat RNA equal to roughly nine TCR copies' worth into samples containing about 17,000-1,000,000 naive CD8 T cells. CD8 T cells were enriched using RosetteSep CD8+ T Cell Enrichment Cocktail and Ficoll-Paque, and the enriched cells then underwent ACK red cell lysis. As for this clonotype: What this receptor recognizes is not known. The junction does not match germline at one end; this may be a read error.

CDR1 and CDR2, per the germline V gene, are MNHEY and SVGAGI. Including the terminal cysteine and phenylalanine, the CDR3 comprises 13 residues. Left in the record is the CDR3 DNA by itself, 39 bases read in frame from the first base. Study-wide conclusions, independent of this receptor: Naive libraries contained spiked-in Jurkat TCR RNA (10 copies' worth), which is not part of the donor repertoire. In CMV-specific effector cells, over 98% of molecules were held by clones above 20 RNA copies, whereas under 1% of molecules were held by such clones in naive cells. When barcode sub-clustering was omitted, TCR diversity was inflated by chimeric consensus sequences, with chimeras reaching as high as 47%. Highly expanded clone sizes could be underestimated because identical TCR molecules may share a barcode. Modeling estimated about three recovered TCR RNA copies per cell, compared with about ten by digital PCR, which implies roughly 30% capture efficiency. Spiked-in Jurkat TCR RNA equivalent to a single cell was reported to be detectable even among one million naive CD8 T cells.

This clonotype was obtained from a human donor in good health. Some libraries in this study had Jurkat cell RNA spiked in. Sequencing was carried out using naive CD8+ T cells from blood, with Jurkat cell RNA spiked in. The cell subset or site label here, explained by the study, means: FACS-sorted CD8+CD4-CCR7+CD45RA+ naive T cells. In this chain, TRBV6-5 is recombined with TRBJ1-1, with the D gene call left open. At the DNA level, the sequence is TGTGCCCCCCGGGGTTTGTGGAACCCTGAAGCTTTCTTT. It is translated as CAPRGLWNPEAFF.